These 15 T cell receptor beta chains were all obtained from the same sample, sequenced in a study of cytomegalovirus exposure and HLA in healthy donors (dated by TCRdb to about 2017). Preparation of the library involved the immunoSEQ multiplex PCR assay. For the multiplex PCR, a mixture combining 60 forward primers for TCR Vbeta segments and 13 reverse primers for TCR Jbeta segments was used. TCRdb re-hosts the immuneACCESS table, in-frame sequences only. Its copies lack some clones; in the studies checked, an unresolved V gene accounts for under half of them, and the cause for the rest is not known. The sample table contains about 89,000 clones; only one count was recorded for 85% of them. The ten largest clones take up less than 8% of the sample. Sequencing was carried out using PBMCs. These receptors were obtained from a man aged 40-55 years in good health and CMV-seropositive.

The gene calls are TRBV28 and TRBJ1-5; 7 bases are a match to TRBD1. V lost 6 bases and J lost 5; bases outside the gene matches: 4. The length of the CDR3 is 13 residues. Germline CDR1 and CDR2: MDHEN and SYDVKM. The CDR3 region is CASRRDSHQPQHF. DNA for the CDR3: TGTGCCAGCAGGAGGGACAGTCATCAGCCCCAGCATTTT.

The count of this clone is one. This sequence joins TRBV9 and TRBJ1-2, with 8 bases aligning to TRBD1. The CDR3 is 17 amino acids. V trimming: 5 bases; J trimming: 4 bases; junction bases outside the gene matches: 16. Germline CDR1 is SGDLS and CDR2 is YYNGEE. The CDR3 is CASRVLITDREGYGYTF. The CDR3, as DNA: TGTGCCAGCAGGGTTTTAATTACGGACAGGGAGGGCTATGGCTACACCTTC.

This clone showed up just a few times. This chain links TRBV7-2 with TRBJ2-7; TRBD2 is a possible D gene (5 bases). CDR1 and CDR2 from the germline V gene are SGHTA and FQGNSA. This CDR3 comprises 15 residues. The V and J ends lost 5 bases and 0 bases respectively, with 14 bases between them. The CDR3 here is CASSPQPTSSYEQYF. The CDR3, as DNA: TGTGCCAGCAGCCCTCAACCCACTAGCTCCTACGAGCAGTACTTC.

V gene TRBV7-2 combines with J gene TRBJ2-7, with 9 bases that match TRBD1. The CDR3 sequence is 13 residues long. V dropped 5 bases and J dropped 4; count of bases not matched to a gene: 3. Germline V gives CDR1 SGHTA, CDR2 FQGNSA. This chain's CDR3 is CASSGDRAYEQYF. The CDR3 DNA reads as TGTGCCAGCAGCGGGGACAGGGCATACGAGCAGTACTTC.

This clone was found once. The chain joins TRBV30 to TRBJ1-1, with 8 bases that match TRBD1. CDR3 length: 12 residues. With V trimmed by 6 bases and J by 6 bases, 6 bases remained unmatched. Per germline, CDR1 GTSNPN and CDR2 SVGIG (reference sequence). As DNA, the CDR3 is TGTGCCTGTACAGGGGGTTTGTCTGAAGCTTTCTTT. This codes for CACTGGLSEAFF.

This clone appeared a single time. V gene TRBV11-2 combines with J gene TRBJ2-5; D possibly corresponds to TRBD2 (6 bases). Germline CDR1 is SGHAT and CDR2 is FQNNGV. The length of the CDR3 is 13 residues. V was cut by 5 bases and J by 11 bases, with 18 bases left in between. The CDR3 DNA sequence: TGTGCCAGCAGCGTAGCGGTATTCGGAGAGCAGTACTTC. Protein sequence: CASSVAVFGEQYF.

The chain couples TRBV28 to TRBJ2-3; D not resolved. V was cut by 4 bases and J by 4 bases, with 9 bases left in between. Germline assignment: CDR1 MDHEN and CDR2 SYDVKM. This CDR3 is built from 13 residues. CDR3 region: CASSSSHADTQYF. The CDR3 DNA reads TGTGCCAGCAGTTCCTCACATGCAGATACGCAGTATTTT.

The chain combines TRBV6-5 with TRBJ1-2; D perhaps matches TRBD1 (5 bases). Germline V lookup: CDR1 MNHEY, CDR2 SVGAGI. V was shortened by 5 bases and J by 3 bases, with 7 bases between the two germline ends. This CDR3 comprises 12 residues. DNA for the CDR3: TGTGCCAGCAGTCGGGACTACTATGGCTACACCTTC. Its translation: CASSRDYYGYTF.

The chain uses TRBV28 and TRBJ1-1, with D possibly being TRBD1 (6 bases). V was pared by 4 bases and J by 0 bases, with 12 bases between. Looked up from germline, CDR1 is MDHEN and CDR2 is SYDVKM. The CDR3 spans 15 residues. This CDR3 is CASSWGGGMNTEAFF. CDR3 coding DNA: TGTGCCAGCAGTTGGGGTGGGGGCATGAACACTGAAGCTTTCTTT.

The chain recombines TRBV5-4 with TRBJ2-1; 9 bases are a match to TRBD2. The germline gives CDR1 SGHNT, CDR2 YYREEE (reference sequence). This CDR3 is built from 14 residues. The V and J ends lost 4 bases and 4 bases, in that order; junction bases with no gene match: 3. CDR3 sequence reads: CASSTTSGYNEQFF. CDR3 bases: TGTGCCAGCAGCACGACTAGCGGTTACAATGAGCAGTTCTTC.

V gene TRBV7-6 combines with J gene TRBJ2-3; perhaps TRBD2 as D (6 bases). Germline CDR1 and CDR2: SGHVS and FNYEAQ. The CDR3 runs 17 residues. V was trimmed by 1 base and J by 3 bases, leaving 17 bases between them. CDR3 protein: CASSLGVTGVWTDTQYF. The CDR3, as DNA: TGTGCCAGCAGCTTAGGGGTCACGGGAGTCTGGACAGATACGCAGTATTTT.

This chain links TRBV21-1 with TRBJ2-3; the DNA was not compared with TRBD1, the D call given in the table. TRBV21-1 is tagged as a pseudogene. The CDR3 runs to 15 residues. The CDR3 here is CASSKGDRESDTQYF. CDR3 in DNA: TGTGCCAGCAGCAAAGGTGACAGGGAGTCAGATACGCAGTATTTT.

The V and J genes are TRBV25-1 and TRBJ2-2; 8 positions match TRBD2. This CDR3 contains 13 residues. Germline V gives CDR1 MGHDK, CDR2 SYGVNS. CDR3 region: CAASGLGIGELFF. The CDR3 region has the DNA TGTGCAGCCTCGGGACTAGGAATCGGGGAGCTGTTTTTT.

This chain joins TRBV18 and TRBJ2-6, with 9 bases lining up with TRBD1. Looked up from germline, CDR1 is KGHSH and CDR2 is LQKENI. The CDR3 is 18 amino acids. The junction had 6 bases not matched to a gene; V was cut back by 3 bases and J by 0 bases. The CDR3 region has the DNA TGTGCCAGCTCACCGAAGACAGGGGGTAACTCTGGGGCCAACGTCCTGACTTTC. Translation: CASSPKTGGNSGANVLTF.

The J gene is TRBJ2-5, the V gene TRBV10-2; no reliable D call. Germline CDR1 WSHSY, CDR2 SAAADI. The CDR3 length is 13 residues. V shed 2 bases and J shed 3 bases, with 7 bases lying between them. The CDR3 DNA sequence: TGCGCCAGCAGTGAGGGCAAAAAAGAGACCCAGTACTTC. This gives the protein CASSEGKKETQYF.